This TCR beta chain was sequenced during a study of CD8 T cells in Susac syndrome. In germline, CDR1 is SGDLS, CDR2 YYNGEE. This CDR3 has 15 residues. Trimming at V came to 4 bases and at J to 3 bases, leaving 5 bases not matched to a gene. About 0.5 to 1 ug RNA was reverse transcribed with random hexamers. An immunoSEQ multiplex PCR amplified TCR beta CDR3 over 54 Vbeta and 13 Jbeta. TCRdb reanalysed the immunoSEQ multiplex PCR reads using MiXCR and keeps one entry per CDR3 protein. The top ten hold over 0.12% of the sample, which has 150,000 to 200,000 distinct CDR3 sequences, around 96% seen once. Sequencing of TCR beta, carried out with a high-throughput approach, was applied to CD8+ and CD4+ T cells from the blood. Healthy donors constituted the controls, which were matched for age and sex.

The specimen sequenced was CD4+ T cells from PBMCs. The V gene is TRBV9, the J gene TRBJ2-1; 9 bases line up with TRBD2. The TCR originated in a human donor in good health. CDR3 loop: CASSTLAGIYNEQFF. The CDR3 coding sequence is TGTGCCAGCAGCACGCTAGCGGGGATCTACAATGAGCAGTTCTTC.